This T cell receptor beta chain originates from a study of T cells in Graves' hyperthyroidism and ophthalmopathy. Study findings and constraints: Ophthalmopathy stood apart from stable hyperthyroidism in a 13 V-J model.

The sample, blood from the first hyperthyroidism diagnosis, precedes any ophthalmopathy symptoms. This CDR3 is 15 amino acids long. The germline CDR1 and CDR2 sequences are KGHDR and SFDVKD. Trimming shortened V by 5 bases and J by 3 bases, and 12 bases separated the two germline ends. TCR beta CDR3 regions were amplified from RNA transcripts. Carried out on the TCR CDR3, a first-round RT-PCR used the HTBI primer set. TCRdb ran MiXCR on the multiplex PCR reads and lists one entry per CDR3 protein. This sample has approximately 260,000 distinct CDR3 sequences; roughly 15% occur once, and the top ten carry 30%. The table lists this clonotype with many counts. Its antigen is unknown.

The source of this sequence is a woman in her forties or fifties with Graves' hyperthyroidism that later progressed to Graves' ophthalmopathy. Material: blood. V and J are TRBV24-1 and TRBJ2-2; D unclear. The DNA for the CDR3 is TGTGCCACCAGTGGTGGGTTGGCGGACACCGGGGAGCTGTTTTTT. Amino acid sequence: CATSGGLADTGELFF.